These 5 T cell receptor beta chains were sequenced from one sample in a study of blood T cell repertoires in COVID-19. Profiling relied on immunoSEQ multiplex PCR, and the TCRdb table lists in-frame clones only, not all of them. The sample holds 140,000 to 150,000 clones; about 80% are singletons and the top ten take about 3.5%. Material: peripheral blood. Receptors originate from a man between 65 and 85 years old who had recovered from COVID-19.

This clone was detected once. The V gene is TRBV9, the J gene TRBJ1-1; 8 nucleotides align to TRBD1. Germline CDR1 SGDLS, CDR2 YYNGEE. This CDR3 is 15 amino acids long. The V and J ends lost 3 bases and 4 bases, in that order; junction bases with no gene match: 8. Here the CDR3 DNA reads TGTGCCAGCAGCGGAGGACAGGGACTGGTCACTGAAGCTTTCTTT. This codes for CASSGGQGLVTEAFF.

The V gene is TRBV3-1 (or the pseudogene TRBV3-2), the J gene TRBJ2-7, with D perhaps TRBD1 (6 bases). CDR3 length: 13 residues. Germline lookup yields CDR1 LGHDT and CDR2 YNNKEL (reference sequence). Trimming stripped 1 base from V and 6 bases from J, with 10 bases between. The DNA of the CDR3 is TGTGCCAGCAGCCAAGCCTGGACAGTCGAGCAGTACTTC. The encoded protein is CASSQAWTVEQYF.

V usage is TRBV29-1 and J usage is TRBJ1-1; tentatively, D is TRBD1 (6 bases). The CDR3 is made up of 12 amino acids. Per the germline V gene, CDR1 is SQVTM and CDR2 is ANQGSEA. With 7 bases removed from V and 1 base from J, the gap between germline ends came to 10 bases. The chain's CDR3 is CSAGQPNTEAFF. The CDR3 DNA sequence: TGCAGCGCCGGACAGCCGAACACTGAAGCTTTCTTT.

The chain has TRBV27 and TRBJ2-5, with a weak D call TRBD1 (7 bases). CDR1 is MNHEY, CDR2 SMNVEV, per germline (reference sequence). Deletions cut 4 bases from V and 2 bases from J, with 11 bases between. The CDR3 loop spans 14 amino acids. CDR3 bases: TGTGCCAGCAGTTGGGCAGGGGGGCAAGAGACCCAGTACTTC. Translation: CASSWAGGQETQYF.

The chain links TRBV18 to TRBJ2-3, with D perhaps matching TRBD2 (5 bases). This CDR3 contains 11 residues. V lost 4 bases to trimming and J lost 6 bases, with 5 bases between them. Per the germline V gene, CDR1 is KGHSH and CDR2 is LQKENI. CDR3 sequence: CASSREDTQYF. The CDR3 DNA follows: TGTGCCAGCTCACGGGAGGATACGCAGTATTTT.